This TCR beta chain stems from a study of shared clonotypes between healthy human individuals. Study-wide findings and caveats: When compared with the clonotypes that were shared by all four sorted-subset donors, the non-shared clonotypes turned out to have lower generation probabilities.

Points on this clone: Its matching antigen is unknown.

This CDR3 region has 14 residues. Germline assignment: CDR1 SGHDT and CDR2 YYEEEE. Trimming pared 1 base from V and 1 base from J, leaving 8 bases between. TCRdb's table, derived via immunoSEQ multiplex PCR, lists solely in-frame clones and lacks some. The sample gives about 2.5 million clones, less than 95% of which show up once; about 0.41% is in the top ten. Sample: naive CD4+ T cells from PBMCs. Subset given: CD45RA+ positively selected. The chain links TRBV5-6 to TRBJ1-1; D is undetermined. The source of this sequence is a man younger than 30 in good health. Some clones in this sample may be carry-over from other donors' samples. The CDR3 region is CASSLKGGNTEAFF. CDR3 in DNA: TGTGCCAGCAGCTTGAAGGGTGGGAACACTGAAGCTTTCTTT.